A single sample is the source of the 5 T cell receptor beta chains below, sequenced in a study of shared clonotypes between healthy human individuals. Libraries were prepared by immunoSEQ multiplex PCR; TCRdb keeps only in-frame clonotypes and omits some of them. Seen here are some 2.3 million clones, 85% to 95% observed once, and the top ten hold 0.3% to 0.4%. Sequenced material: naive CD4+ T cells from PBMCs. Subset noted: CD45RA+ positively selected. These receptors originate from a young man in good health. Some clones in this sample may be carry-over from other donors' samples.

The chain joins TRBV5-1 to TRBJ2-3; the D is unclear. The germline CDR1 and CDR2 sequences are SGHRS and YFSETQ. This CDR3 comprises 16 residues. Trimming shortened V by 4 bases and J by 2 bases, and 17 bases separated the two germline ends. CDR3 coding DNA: TGCGCCAGCAGCCCCCAAATTGGGGTTTTCACAGATACGCAGTATTTT. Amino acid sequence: CASSPQIGVFTDTQYF.

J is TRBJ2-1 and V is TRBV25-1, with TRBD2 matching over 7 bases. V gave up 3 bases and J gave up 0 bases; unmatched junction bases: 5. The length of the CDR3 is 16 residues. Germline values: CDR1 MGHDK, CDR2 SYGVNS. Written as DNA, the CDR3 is TGTGCCAGCAGTGATTTGAGCGGGGTCTCCTACAATGAGCAGTTCTTC. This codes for CASSDLSGVSYNEQFF.

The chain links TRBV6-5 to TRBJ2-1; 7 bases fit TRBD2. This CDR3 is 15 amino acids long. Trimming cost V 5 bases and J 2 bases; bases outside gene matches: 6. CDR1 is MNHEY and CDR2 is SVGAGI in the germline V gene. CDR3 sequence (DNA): TGTGCCAGCAGTACCGGGACTACCACCTACAATGAGCAGTTCTTC. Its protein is CASSTGTTTYNEQFF.

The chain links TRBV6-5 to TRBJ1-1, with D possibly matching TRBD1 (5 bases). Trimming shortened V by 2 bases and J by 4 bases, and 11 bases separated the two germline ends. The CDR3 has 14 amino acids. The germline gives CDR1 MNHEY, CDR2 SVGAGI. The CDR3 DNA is TGTGCCAGCAGTTACGGAGGGGATGGCACTGAAGCTTTCTTT. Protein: CASSYGGDGTEAFF.

DNA of the CDR3: TGCGCCAGCAGCCAGGCCTCTACTAGCGGGAGTACAGATACGCAGTATTTT. It is translated as CASSQASTSGSTDTQYF. The chain recombines TRBV4-3 with TRBJ2-3; 11 bases map to TRBD2. CDR3 length: 17 residues. Germline V gives CDR1 LGHNA, CDR2 YSLEER. The trim removed 3 bases at V and 3 bases at J, leaving 8 bases unmatched.